Sequencing of this T cell receptor (beta chain) was carried out in a study of T cells in tuberculosis. Overall study results and limits: Using the GMM-specific repertoire gave 85% to 90% accuracy versus around 74% with motifs. Smaller alpha distances in active tuberculosis partly reflected shorter CDR3-alpha lengths.

With regard to this clone: Its antigen remains unidentified.

With 5 bases clipped from V and 2 bases from J, the junction kept 11 bases outside the gene matches. This CDR3 is 17 amino acids long. Germline V lookup: CDR1 SEHNR, CDR2 FQNEAQ (reference sequence). Unsorted cryopreserved PBMC were sequenced, averaging roughly 100,000 T cells per clinical donor. Data came from immunoSEQ multiplex PCR; TCRdb stores just in-frame clones and leaves some out. There are tens of thousands of clones in the sample; 90% to 95% occur only once, and 2% to 2.5% lies in the top ten. This TCR was recovered from a donor aged 10 to 29 with latent tuberculosis or without tuberculosis infection. Sequenced sample: PBMCs. V usage is TRBV7-9 and J usage is TRBJ1-4, with 7 bases fitting TRBD1. The CDR3 coding sequence is TGTGCCAGCAGCGAAGCGACAGGGAGCCCCACTAATGAAAAACTGTTTTTT. It yields the protein CASSEATGSPTNEKLFF.